This passage covers 10 T cell receptor beta chains from one sample sequenced in a study of blood T cell repertoires in COVID-19. TCRdb keeps only in-frame clones here, not all; method: immunoSEQ multiplex PCR. The top ten clones hold 9.5% to 15% of a sample with some 190,000 clones, roughly 80% of them seen once. Input material: peripheral blood. Every receptor here comes from a woman in her 50s with acute or convalescent COVID-19.

The chain carries TRBV11-2 and TRBJ2-3, with 8 bases that match TRBD1. The CDR3 spans 13 residues. With 5 bases clipped from V and 9 bases from J, the junction kept 7 bases outside the gene matches. The germline CDR1 and CDR2 sequences are SGHAT and FQNNGV. The CDR3, as DNA: TGTGCCAGCAGCAGAGACAGGGGCGAGACGCAGTATTTT. Protein: CASSRDRGETQYF.

The chain employs TRBV6-6 and TRBJ1-5; weak D call: TRBD1 (5 bases). The germline gives CDR1 MNHNY, CDR2 SVGAGI (reference sequence). V shed 7 bases and J shed 7 bases, with 20 bases lying between them. The CDR3 runs to 15 residues. CDR3 amino acids: CASTYYGTFPQPQHF. The CDR3 bases are TGTGCCAGCACCTATTACGGGACTTTCCCCCAGCCCCAGCATTTT.

A remark on this clone: The same CDR3 also results from other DNA sequences found in this sample. This sequence joins TRBV28 and TRBJ1-2; D perhaps matches TRBD1 (6 bases). The CDR3 runs 13 residues. Germline-derived CDR1 and CDR2 are MDHEN and SYDVKM. V was trimmed by 2 bases and J by 6 bases, leaving 10 bases between them. The DNA for the CDR3 is TGTGCCAGCAGTTTAACAGGGTGGAATGGCTACACCTTC. Amino acid sequence: CASSLTGWNGYTF.

This chain links TRBV9 with TRBJ2-3; D is ambiguous. Germline V gives CDR1 SGDLS, CDR2 YYNGEE. CDR3 length equals 12 residues. The V and J ends lost 0 bases and 6 bases respectively, with 5 bases between them. The CDR3 coding sequence is TGTGCCAGCAGCGTAGATGCGGATACGCAGTATTTT. This sequence encodes CASSVDADTQYF.

CDR3 region: CASRSQTGAVGYGYTF. The CDR3 DNA sequence: TGTGCCAGCAGATCACAGACAGGGGCGGTGGGCTATGGCTACACCTTC. V gene TRBV27 combines with J gene TRBJ1-2; 8 positions match TRBD1. J was trimmed by 4 bases and V by 6 bases; bases with no gene match: 13. Germline V CDR1 and CDR2: MNHEY, SMNVEV (reference sequence). CDR3 size: 16 residues.

The gene calls are TRBV11-3 and TRBJ1-1, with a tentative D call TRBD1 (5 bases). This CDR3 comprises 14 residues. Trimming stripped 1 base from V and 4 bases from J, with 10 bases between. CDR1 and CDR2 (germline): SGHNT, YENEEA. As DNA, the CDR3 is TGTGCCAGCAGCTTAGCGGTGACAGCCACTGAAGCTTTCTTT. It is translated as CASSLAVTATEAFF.

The chain uses TRBV19 and TRBJ1-1, with 7 bases aligning to TRBD1. CDR3 length equals 13 residues. The V gene's germline CDR1 is LNHDA and CDR2 SQIVND (reference sequence). Unmatched junction bases numbered 4, after V lost 5 bases and J lost 4 bases. The CDR3 nucleotides are TGTGCCAGTAGTGACAGGGCGGGCACTGAAGCTTTCTTT. Amino acid sequence: CASSDRAGTEAFF. Filled out from reference TRBV19 and TRBJ1-1, the complete variable domain reads DGGITQSPKYLFRKEGQNVTLSCEQNLNHDAMYWYRQDPGQGLRLIYYSQIVNDFQKGDIAEGYSVSREKKESFPLTVTSAQKNPTAFYLCASSDRAGTEAFFGQGTRLTVV.

This clone was seen a few times. This sequence joins TRBV11-2 and TRBJ1-3; TRBD1 is a possible D gene (6 bases). The germline V and J ends were trimmed by 4 bases and 0 bases, with 16 bases remaining between them. CDR1 and CDR2 from the germline V gene are SGHAT and FQNNGV. There are 17 residues in the CDR3. The CDR3 DNA reads TGTGCCAGCAGCTCGTATACCGGGACACGCTCTGGAAACACCATATATTTT. This gives the protein CASSSYTGTRSGNTIYF.

This chain links TRBV9 with TRBJ2-1; 10 positions agree with TRBD2. This CDR3 has 16 residues. Per germline, CDR1 SGDLS and CDR2 YYNGEE. V shed 4 bases and J 3 bases; nucleotides not matched to a gene: 7. This chain's CDR3 is CASSPRTSGSYNEQFF. In nucleotides, the CDR3 is TGTGCCAGCAGCCCCCGGACTAGCGGAAGCTACAATGAGCAGTTCTTC.

This chain joins TRBV5-4 and TRBJ1-1; the D gene is possibly TRBD1 (5 bases). Trimming shortened V by 0 bases and J by 5 bases, and 11 bases separated the two germline ends. Per the germline V gene, CDR1 is SGHNT and CDR2 is YYREEE (reference sequence). This CDR3 region has 14 residues. The CDR3 loop reads CASSLGGALTEAFF. Written as DNA, the CDR3 is TGTGCCAGCAGCTTGGGCGGGGCCCTAACTGAAGCTTTCTTT.